Listed here are 8 T cell receptor beta chains from one sample, sequenced in a study of cytomegalovirus exposure and HLA in healthy donors. This table comes from immunoSEQ multiplex PCR, and its TCRdb copy is limited to in-frame clones, with some not included. This table has over 200,000 clones, approximately 88% appearing once. Sequencing was carried out using PBMCs. The receptor source for this set is a woman between 25 and 40 years old in good health and CMV-seropositive.

The chain recombines TRBV6-1 with TRBJ2-7, with D perhaps given as TRBD1 or TRBD2 (7 bases each). The CDR3 spans 16 residues. Germline CDR1 MNHNS, CDR2 SASEGT. Deletions cut 1 base from V and 5 bases from J, with 18 bases between. This CDR3 reads CASSEVEGRGGHEQYF. The CDR3 DNA is TGTGCCAGCAGTGAAGTTGAGGGCAGGGGGGGCCACGAGCAGTACTTC.

V and J are TRBV29-1 and TRBJ2-6; 11 nucleotides align to TRBD1. CDR3 length equals 16 residues. Germline-derived CDR1 and CDR2 are SQVTM and ANQGSEA. V trimming: 6 bases; J trimming: 1 base; junction bases outside the gene matches: 5. The CDR3 reads CSVRTGGLSGANVLTF. In DNA form, the CDR3 reads TGCAGCGTGCGGACAGGGGGCTTGTCTGGGGCCAACGTCCTGACTTTC. Based on the CDR3 plus reference TRBV29-1 and TRBJ2-6, the full variable domain is SAVISQKPSRDICQRGTSLTIQCQVDSQVTMMFWYRQQPGQSLTLIATANQGSEATYESGFVIDKFPISRPNLTFSTLTVSNMSPEDSSIYLCSVRTGGLSGANVLTFGAGSRLTVL.

The J gene is TRBJ2-2, the V gene TRBV27, with unresolved D. The CDR3 sequence is 14 residues long. V gave up 5 bases and J gave up 4 bases, with 11 bases separating them. Germline V gene lookup returns CDR1 MNHEY and CDR2 SMNVEV (reference sequence). CDR3 DNA sequence: TGTGCCAGCAGTCCCGGGCCCGGCACCGGGGAGCTGTTTTTT. It is translated as CASSPGPGTGELFF.

This chain uses TRBV11-2 with TRBJ2-7; tentative D call: TRBD1 (6 bases). Trimming removed 7 bases at V and 1 base at J, with 14 bases between. Per germline, CDR1 SGHAT and CDR2 FQNNGV. The CDR3 covers 14 residues. The DNA for the CDR3 is TGTGCCAGCAAAAGCCTAAGGGGGTCCTACGAGCAGTACTTC. Its translation: CASKSLRGSYEQYF.

The chain combines TRBV2 with TRBJ2-1; possibly TRBD2 for D (5 bases). Germline V CDR1 and CDR2: SNHLY, FYNNEI. The CDR3 sequence is 13 residues long. Trimming shortened V by 2 bases and J by 14 bases, and 16 bases separated the two germline ends. CDR3 bases: TGTGCCAGCAGTGAAATCGCCGGGGTTATAAAGTTCTTC. Translating it yields CASSEIAGVIKFF.

This clone was seen a few times. The rearrangement joins TRBV28 to TRBJ1-1; D uncertain. The V gene lost 3 bases and the J gene lost 6 bases, with 17 bases spanning the gap. Germline V gene data show CDR1 as MDHEN and CDR2 as SYDVKM. The CDR3 covers 15 residues. DNA for the CDR3: TGTGCCAGCAGTTTGTCGGGGTACCGTATACCTGAAGCTTTCTTT. This codes for CASSLSGYRIPEAFF.

The V gene is TRBV29-1, the J gene TRBJ2-7; D remains unclear. The CDR3 has 12 residues. CDR1 is SQVTM and CDR2 is ANQGSEA in the germline V gene. V shed 6 bases and J shed 0 bases, with 9 bases lying between them. CDR3 protein: CSVADHSYEQYF. The CDR3 nucleotides read TGCAGCGTGGCAGACCACTCCTACGAGCAGTACTTC.

The genes are TRBV10-2 and TRBJ2-7; TRBD2 might be the D (5 bases). CDR1 and CDR2 from the germline V gene are WSHSY and SAAADI. V lost 6 bases and J 4 bases, leaving 13 bases between the germline ends. This CDR3 has 13 residues. The CDR3 DNA reads as TGCGCCAGCAGCCGGACTCGAAGGTACGAGCAGTACTTC. Amino acids: CASSRTRRYEQYF.